The T cell receptor beta chain under discussion was sequenced for a study of OX40 agonist ivuxolimab in advanced cancers. Whole-study context: Patients' therapy was ivuxolimab, an antibody that acts as an agonist of OX40 (CD134). The eligibility criteria allowed prior anti-PD-1, anti-PD-L1 or anti-CTLA-4 therapy, and about 40% had some. Study observations and caveats: People who partly responded at 0.1-3.0 mg/kg had some of the least clonal expansion seen.

Trimming removed 1 base at V and 1 base at J, with 4 bases between. CDR3 length equals 14 residues. Germline V gene lookup returns CDR1 SGHAT and CDR2 FQNNGV. Profiling relied on immunoSEQ multiplex PCR, and the TCRdb table lists in-frame clones only, not all of them. The sample shows approximately 35,000 clones, about 90% of them seen only once. As concerns this clone: Its antigen is unidentified.

The J gene is TRBJ2-2, the V gene TRBV11-2; D call uncertain. This sample comprised CD4+ or CD8+ T cells sorted from blood, obtained in a trial of the OX40 agonist ivuxolimab. The clonotype was recovered from an adult with an advanced solid tumor such as melanoma, head and neck, liver or kidney cancer. In nucleotides, the CDR3 is TGTGCCAGCAGCTTAGCAGGGAACACCGGGGAGCTGTTTTTT. This translates into CASSLAGNTGELFF.